This TCR beta chain emerged from a study of blood T cell repertoires in COVID-19. Study details: T cells, B-cell-depleted T cells, or PBMCs supplied cDNA or gDNA.

CDR1 MDHEN and CDR2 SYDVKM come from the germline V gene. The CDR3 runs to 14 residues. V dropped 8 bases and J dropped 4; count of bases not matched to a gene: 8. Original analysis: Estimated nucleated cell counts came from reference gene primer amplification. Clones were sequenced by immunoSEQ multiplex PCR, and TCRdb holds only the in-frame ones, with some missing. Clone size and V and J calls were adopted from that table, with D and trimming inferred from the DNA. This sample has 100,000 to 150,000 clones, with around nine tenths found just once. Sequencing input: peripheral blood. This clonotype originated in a man between 50 and 59 years old with COVID-19, enrolled during active disease. V is TRBV28 and J is TRBJ1-2, with 9 nucleotides matching TRBD1. CDR3 residues: CASLSGTGTYGYTF. The DNA for the CDR3 is TGTGCCAGCCTTTCCGGGACAGGGACCTATGGCTACACCTTC.